The 19 T cell receptor beta chains reported below all come from one sample, sequenced in a study of spatial heterogeneity in lung cancer. Indicated time point: sample taken at primary tumor resection. TCRdb recomputed calls from the 5' RACE reads with MiXCR, one row per CDR3 protein. The table has some 83,000 distinct CDR3 sequences, under 8.5% seen once. The sample was PBMCs, taken at surgery. The receptors shown here come from a male donor with early-stage non-small cell lung cancer.

The chain joins TRBV24-1 to TRBJ1-4, with D hard to call. Germline lookup yields CDR1 KGHDR and CDR2 SFDVKD. Trimming removed 9 bases at V and 7 bases at J, with 23 bases between. This CDR3 has 16 residues. This chain's CDR3 is CATHIHPSEPSEKLFF. The CDR3 DNA is TGTGCCACCCATATCCACCCGTCCGAACCGAGTGAAAAACTGTTTTTT.

The chain joins TRBV7-3 to TRBJ2-1, with a weak D call TRBD1 (6 bases). Germline V gene lookup returns CDR1 SGHTA and CDR2 FQGTGA. CDR3 length: 15 residues. The V end lost 5 bases, the J end lost 7 bases, and 18 bases lay between the germline ends. CDR3 sequence (DNA): TGTGCCAGCAGCATACCGGGACAAGAACTAAATGAGCAGTTCTTC. Amino acid sequence: CASSIPGQELNEQFF. Filled out from reference TRBV7-3 and TRBJ2-1, the complete variable domain reads GAGVSQTPSNKVTEKGKYVELRCDPISGHTALYWYRQSLGQGPEFLIYFQGTGAADDSGLPNDRFFAVRPEGSVSTLKIQRTERGDSAVYLCASSIPGQELNEQFFGPGTRLTVL.

This clonotype appeared many times. The chain joins TRBV20-1 to TRBJ2-3; the D gene is possibly TRBD2 (7 bases). CDR1 is DFQATT, CDR2 SNEGSKA, per germline (reference sequence). Trimming shortened V by 0 bases and J by 3 bases, and 25 bases separated the two germline ends. This CDR3 is built from 19 residues. CDR3 residues: CSARDPRGAYPPRTDTQYF. CDR3 coding DNA: TGCAGTGCTAGAGACCCCCGGGGGGCGTACCCCCCGAGAACAGATACGCAGTATTTT.

This clonotype was counted ten times or more. This rearrangement joins TRBV18 to TRBJ2-7; no firm D call. Trimming took off 3 bases at V and 5 bases at J, with 8 bases between the two ends. Germline V gene lookup returns CDR1 KGHSH and CDR2 LQKENI. This CDR3 has 12 residues. In nucleotides, the CDR3 is TGTGCCAGCTCACCCCTCGGCGACGAGCAGTACTTC. This encodes CASSPLGDEQYF.

In its sample, this clonotype was seen a few times. The chain recombines TRBV9 with TRBJ2-1; D perhaps matches TRBD2 (5 bases). Trimming removed 4 bases at V and 7 bases at J, with 12 bases between. The germline V gene encodes CDR1 SGDLS and CDR2 YYNGEE. This CDR3 has 13 residues. CDR3 DNA: TGTGCCAGCAGCCCGGAACTAGGTAATGAGCAGTTCTTC. This sequence encodes CASSPELGNEQFF.

This clonotype was counted between two and nine times. This chain links TRBV5-1 with TRBJ2-1; D is perhaps TRBD2 (5 bases). This CDR3 comprises 14 residues. V lost 0 bases and J 9 bases, leaving 13 bases between the germline ends. Germline V CDR1 and CDR2: SGHRS, YFSETQ. The CDR3 coding sequence is TGCGCCAGCAGCTTGGGTGTAGCCAGCGGTGAGCAGTTCTTC. It encodes CASSLGVASGEQFF. The whole variable domain, remainder taken from reference TRBV5-1 and TRBJ2-1, is KAGVTQTPRYLIKTRGQQVTLSCSPISGHRSVSWYQQTPGQGLQFLFEYFSETQRNKGNFPGRFSGRQFSNSRSEMNVSTLELGDSALYLCASSLGVASGEQFFGPGTRLTVL.

This clonotype was counted only a few times. V gene TRBV18 combines with J gene TRBJ2-7; D is unclear. The CDR3 covers 14 residues. Germline CDR1 reads KGHSH; CDR2 reads LQKENI. V gave up 0 bases and J gave up 2 bases, with 8 bases separating them. The chain's CDR3 is CASSPPRATYEQYF. CDR3 nucleotides: TGTGCCAGCTCACCACCTAGGGCGACCTACGAGCAGTACTTC.

In its sample, this clonotype was seen many times. The chain is built from TRBV16 and TRBJ2-1, with 7 nucleotides matching TRBD2. The CDR3 covers 16 residues. The germline CDR1 and CDR2 sequences are KGHSY and FQNENV. V trimming: 1 base; J trimming: 4 bases; junction bases outside the gene matches: 7. Written as DNA, the CDR3 is TGTGCCAGCAGCCAATACGAGGCTAGCGGTTACAATGAGCAGTTCTTC. This translates into CASSQYEASGYNEQFF.

The sample holds a few counts of this clonotype. The V and J genes are TRBV20-1 and TRBJ2-7; D not resolved. V dropped 1 base and J dropped 3 bases, with 10 bases sitting between them. Germline assignment: CDR1 DFQATT and CDR2 SNEGSKA (reference sequence). The CDR3 totals 13 residues. CDR3 protein: CSARGVTLYEQYF. In DNA form, the CDR3 reads TGCAGTGCTAGAGGGGTGACCCTCTACGAGCAGTACTTC.

This clonotype showed up many times. The V and J genes are TRBV7-2 and TRBJ2-5; tentatively, D is TRBD1 or TRBD2 (6 bases each). V was cut by 1 base and J by 6 bases, with 18 bases left in between. CDR3 size: 16 residues. Germline lookup yields CDR1 SGHTA and CDR2 FQGNSA. Written as DNA, the CDR3 is TGTGCCAGCAGCTTAGGGTCCAGGGGAGGTTGGAAGACCCAGTACTTC. Encoded protein: CASSLGSRGGWKTQYF.

This clonotype was detected many times. This chain connects TRBV11-2 to TRBJ2-7; no clear D. Per germline, CDR1 SGHAT and CDR2 FQNNGV. Deletions cut 4 bases from V and 4 bases from J, with 5 bases between. CDR3 length: 11 amino acids. CDR3: CASSSPYEQYF. The CDR3 region has the DNA TGTGCCAGCAGCTCCCCATACGAGCAGTACTTC.

This clonotype has a count of ten or more. This sequence joins TRBV10-3 and TRBJ2-1, with D maybe TRBD1 (6 bases). V lost 2 bases to trimming and J lost 7 bases, with 15 bases between them. There are 15 residues in the CDR3. Germline CDR1 ENHRY, CDR2 SYGVKD. In DNA, the CDR3 is TGTGCCATCAGTGAGCAGGGGTGGTCGATAAATGAGCAGTTCTTC. It translates to CAISEQGWSINEQFF.

This clonotype was observed at least ten times. The chain couples TRBV5-6 to TRBJ2-3, with D possibly TRBD2 on 6 matching bases. Germline loops: CDR1 SGHDT, CDR2 YYEEEE. Trimming took off 6 bases at V and 2 bases at J, with 19 bases between the two ends. CDR3 size: 16 residues. The DNA for the CDR3 is TGTGCCAGCACCAGAACCAGGGACTTTTCCACAGATACGCAGTATTTT. Amino acids: CASTRTRDFSTDTQYF.

In this sample, this clonotype turned up many times. The V call is TRBV2, the J call TRBJ2-1; D gene uncertain. Trimming removed 4 bases from V and 8 bases from J, with 3 bases in between. Per the germline V gene, CDR1 is SNHLY and CDR2 is FYNNEI. The CDR3 runs to 10 residues. The CDR3 loop reads CASSGDEQFF. The CDR3 region has the DNA TGTGCCAGCAGTGGTGATGAGCAGTTCTTC.

The V gene is TRBV2, the J gene TRBJ1-5; 11 nucleotides agree with TRBD1. Germline CDR1 SNHLY, CDR2 FYNNEI. This CDR3 spans 14 amino acids. V dropped 7 bases and J dropped 3; count of bases not matched to a gene: 2. CDR3 sequence: CASTDRGPNQPQHF. The CDR3 nucleotides are TGTGCCAGCACGGACAGGGGGCCCAATCAGCCCCAGCATTTT.

This chain links TRBV20-1 with TRBJ2-7, with 13 bases that match TRBD2. This CDR3 is built from 13 residues. V lost 7 bases and J lost 4; bases outside the gene matches: 4. CDR1 DFQATT and CDR2 SNEGSKA come from the germline V gene (reference sequence). CDR3 in amino acids: CSVRTSGRYEQYF. CDR3 in DNA: TGCAGTGTCAGGACTAGCGGGAGATACGAGCAGTACTTC.

This clonotype has more than one count but fewer than ten. The genes are TRBV12-5 and TRBJ1-4; TRBD1 is a possible D gene (6 bases). Trimming took 2 bases from V and 5 from J, leaving 6 bases between them. In germline, CDR1 is LGHNT, CDR2 FRNRAP. The CDR3 has 13 amino acids. The CDR3 bases are TGTGCTAGTGGTTTGACAGGGAATGAAAAACTGTTTTTT. Its translation is CASGLTGNEKLFF.

In its sample, this clonotype was seen a few times. V is TRBV18 and J is TRBJ2-1; no clear D. V lost 4 bases and J 12 bases, leaving 13 bases between the germline ends. This CDR3 comprises 12 residues. CDR1 is KGHSH and CDR2 is LQKENI in the germline V gene. CDR3 nucleotide sequence: TGTGCCAGCTCACGCGATGAGGCGGCGCAGTTCTTC. It translates to CASSRDEAAQFF.

The V call is TRBV30, the J call TRBJ2-7; the D is unclear. V gave up 4 bases and J gave up 3 bases, with 16 bases separating them. The CDR3 totals 14 residues. Per the germline V gene, CDR1 is GTSNPN and CDR2 is SVGIG (reference sequence). The CDR3 is CAWIMKTPNYEQYF. The CDR3 DNA reads TGTGCCTGGATTATGAAGACGCCAAACTACGAGCAGTACTTC.